The clone carrying this T cell receptor beta chain has more than one count but fewer than ten. Its specificity is not known. V dropped 3 bases and J dropped 3; count of bases not matched to a gene: 15. Germline-derived CDR1 and CDR2 are SGHTA and FQGNSA. This CDR3 has 19 residues. The sample belongs to a study of T-cell memory formation after mild COVID-19. Overall study results and limits: Pre-infection memory contained some responding clones, which suggested that cross-reactive memory had joined. Clones contracting day 15 to 85 were balanced CD4/CD8; later expanders leaned CD4+.

5'RACE with constant-segment primers built TCRalpha and TCRbeta cDNA libraries with UMIs. TCRdb re-derived calls from the 5' RACE reads in MiXCR, one entry per CDR3 protein. The sample lists 40,000 to 60,000 distinct CDR3 sequences, less than 35% occurring once. The receptor comes from a young man who had mild COVID-19 (a few samples of this study predate the infection). Cell type and time point are not known. The sample taken for sequencing was PBMCs or a T cell subset sorted from them (not recorded which). V and J are TRBV7-2 and TRBJ2-1; TRBD2 matches at 9 bases. In DNA, the CDR3 is TGTGCCAGCAGCTTTAGAAGGACTAGCGATTTGAAGGTCTACAATGAGCAGTTCTTC. Residues: CASSFRRTSDLKVYNEQFF.